This TCR beta chain was captured by sequencing in a study of early T cells in non-severe SARS-CoV-2 infection. Study-wide results and caveats: A preference for anti-spike CD8 responses marked VDJdb matching, which missed private and CD4 specificities.

The CDR3 is 13 amino acids. The J segment lost 1 base and the V segment lost 5 bases, leaving 2 bases of the junction unmatched. The protocol attached unique molecular identifiers to individual cDNA molecules. MiXCR was run by TCRdb on the 5' RACE reads, yielding one entry per CDR3 protein. This sample has some 64,000 distinct CDR3 sequences, with approximately 9.2% found just once. This clonotype was counted only a few times. No antigen is known for it. Since a much larger clone is just one base distant, this may be a read error. It is likely a read error, because the conserved phenylalanine at the end of the CDR3 is missing.

Sequencing was performed on whole blood, taken at baseline. This sequence was found in an adult who was a healthcare worker with PCR-confirmed SARS-CoV-2 infection or an uninfected control (not recorded which). V and J are TRBV12-3 or TRBV12-4 and TRBJ2-7; 7 bases are a match to TRBD2. CDR3 sequence: CASSPGGSYEQYL. In DNA form, the CDR3 reads TGTGCCAGCAGTCCCGGGGGGTCCTACGAGCAGTACCTC.